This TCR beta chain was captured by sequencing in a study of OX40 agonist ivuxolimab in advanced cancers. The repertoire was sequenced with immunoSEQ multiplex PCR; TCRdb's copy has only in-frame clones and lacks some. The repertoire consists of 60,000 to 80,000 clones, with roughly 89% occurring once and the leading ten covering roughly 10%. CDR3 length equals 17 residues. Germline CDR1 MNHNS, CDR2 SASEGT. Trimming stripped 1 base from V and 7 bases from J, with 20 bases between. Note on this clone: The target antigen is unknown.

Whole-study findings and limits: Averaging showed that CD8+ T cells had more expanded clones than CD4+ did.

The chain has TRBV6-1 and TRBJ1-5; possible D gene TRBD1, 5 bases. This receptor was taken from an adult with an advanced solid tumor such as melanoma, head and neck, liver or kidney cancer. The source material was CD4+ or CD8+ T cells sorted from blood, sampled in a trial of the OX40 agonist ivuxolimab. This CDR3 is CASSEVGVRGFGQPQHF. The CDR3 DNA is TGTGCCAGCAGTGAAGTGGGGGTTCGGGGTTTCGGGCAGCCCCAGCATTTT.